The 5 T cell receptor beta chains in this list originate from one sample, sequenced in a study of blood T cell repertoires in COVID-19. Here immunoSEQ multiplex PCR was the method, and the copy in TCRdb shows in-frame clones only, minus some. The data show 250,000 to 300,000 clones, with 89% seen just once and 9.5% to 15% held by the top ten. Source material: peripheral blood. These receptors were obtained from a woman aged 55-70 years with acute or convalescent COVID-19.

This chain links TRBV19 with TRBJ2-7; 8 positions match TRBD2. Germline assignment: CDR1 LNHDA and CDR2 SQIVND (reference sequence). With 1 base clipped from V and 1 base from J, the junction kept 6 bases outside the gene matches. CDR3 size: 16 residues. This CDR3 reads CASSIVGGRRSYEQYF. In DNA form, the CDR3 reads TGTGCCAGTAGTATAGTCGGCGGGAGGAGATCCTACGAGCAGTACTTC.

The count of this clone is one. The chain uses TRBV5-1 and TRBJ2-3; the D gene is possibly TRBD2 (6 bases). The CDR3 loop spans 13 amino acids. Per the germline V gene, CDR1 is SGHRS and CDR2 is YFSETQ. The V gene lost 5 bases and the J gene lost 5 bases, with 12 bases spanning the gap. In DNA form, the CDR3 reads TGCGCCAGCAGAACTACGGGAGAAGATACGCAGTATTTT. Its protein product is CASRTTGEDTQYF.

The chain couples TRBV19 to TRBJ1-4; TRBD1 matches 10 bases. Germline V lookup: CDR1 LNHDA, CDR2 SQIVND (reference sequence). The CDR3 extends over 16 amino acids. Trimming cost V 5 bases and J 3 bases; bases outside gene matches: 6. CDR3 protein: CASSLDRGLANEKLFF. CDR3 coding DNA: TGTGCCAGTAGTCTCGACAGGGGGCTGGCTAATGAAAAACTGTTTTTT.

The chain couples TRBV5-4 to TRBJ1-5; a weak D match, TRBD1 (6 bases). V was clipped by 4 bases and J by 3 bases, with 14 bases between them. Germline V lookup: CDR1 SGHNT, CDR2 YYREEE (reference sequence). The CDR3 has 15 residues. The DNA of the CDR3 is TGTGCCAGCAGCATAGGGGGGGCAAACAATCAGCCCCAGCATTTT. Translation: CASSIGGANNQPQHF.

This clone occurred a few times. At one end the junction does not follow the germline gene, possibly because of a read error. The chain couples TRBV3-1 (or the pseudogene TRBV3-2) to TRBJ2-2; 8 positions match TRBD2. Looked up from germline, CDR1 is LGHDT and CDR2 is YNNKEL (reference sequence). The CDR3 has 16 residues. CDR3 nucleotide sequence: TGTGCCAGCAGACAAGCGGGAGCCTCGAACACCGGGGAGCTGTTTTTT. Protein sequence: CASRQAGASNTGELFF.